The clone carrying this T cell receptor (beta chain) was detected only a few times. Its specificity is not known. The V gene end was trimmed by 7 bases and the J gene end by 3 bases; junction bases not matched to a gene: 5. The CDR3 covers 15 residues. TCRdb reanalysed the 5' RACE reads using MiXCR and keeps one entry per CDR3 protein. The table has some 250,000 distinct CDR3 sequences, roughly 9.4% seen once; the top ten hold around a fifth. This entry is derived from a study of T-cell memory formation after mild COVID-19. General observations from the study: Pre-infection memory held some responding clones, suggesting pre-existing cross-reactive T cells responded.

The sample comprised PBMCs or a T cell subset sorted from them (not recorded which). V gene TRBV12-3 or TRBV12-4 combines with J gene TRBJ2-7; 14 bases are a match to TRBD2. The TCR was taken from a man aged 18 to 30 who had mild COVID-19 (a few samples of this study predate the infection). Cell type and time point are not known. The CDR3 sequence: CASTGLAGGNYEQYF. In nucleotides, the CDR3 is TGTGCCAGCACCGGACTAGCGGGGGGAAACTACGAGCAGTACTTC.